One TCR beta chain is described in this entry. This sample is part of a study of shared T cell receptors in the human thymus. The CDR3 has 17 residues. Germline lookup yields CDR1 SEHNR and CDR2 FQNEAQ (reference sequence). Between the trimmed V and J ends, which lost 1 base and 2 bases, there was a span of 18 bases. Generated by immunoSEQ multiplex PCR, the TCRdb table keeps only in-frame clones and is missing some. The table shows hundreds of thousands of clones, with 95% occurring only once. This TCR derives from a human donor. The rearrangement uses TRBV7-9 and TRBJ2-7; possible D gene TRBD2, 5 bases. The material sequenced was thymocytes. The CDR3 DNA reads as TGTGCCAGCAGCTTAGGCCGATGGGGTCGGGGTCCCTACGAGCAGTACTTC. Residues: CASSLGRWGRGPYEQYF. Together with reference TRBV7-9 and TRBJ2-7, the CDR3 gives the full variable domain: DTGVSQNPRHKITKRGQNVTFRCDPISEHNRLYWYRQTLGQGPEFLTYFQNEAQLEKSRLLSDRFSAERPKGSFSTLEIQRTEQGDSAMYLCASSLGRWGRGPYEQYFGPGTRLTVT.